This entry concerns a single T cell receptor beta chain. These data belong to a study of blood T cell repertoires in COVID-19. How the authors handled the data: By means of reference gene primer amplification, nucleated cell counts were estimated. Clones were read by immunoSEQ multiplex PCR, and TCRdb kept only the in-frame ones, dropping some. V, J and clone size derive from that table, while D and trimming were established from the DNA sequence. The sample consists of approximately 260,000 clones, about 90% of them appearing once. Donors were grouped by their self-reported clinical history. This CDR3 comprises 15 residues. With 5 bases clipped from V and 4 bases from J, the junction kept 5 bases outside the gene matches. Germline assignment: CDR1 SGHVS and CDR2 FQNEAQ.

This clonotype originated in a woman between 40 and 50 years old with acute COVID-19. Sequenced sample: PBMCs or T cells enriched from blood (not recorded which). The genes are TRBV7-8 and TRBJ2-2; TRBD1 matches 9 bases. CDR3 sequence: CASSAGTGTTGELFF. CDR3 coding DNA: TGTGCCAGCAGCGCTGGGACAGGGACCACCGGGGAGCTGTTTTTT.